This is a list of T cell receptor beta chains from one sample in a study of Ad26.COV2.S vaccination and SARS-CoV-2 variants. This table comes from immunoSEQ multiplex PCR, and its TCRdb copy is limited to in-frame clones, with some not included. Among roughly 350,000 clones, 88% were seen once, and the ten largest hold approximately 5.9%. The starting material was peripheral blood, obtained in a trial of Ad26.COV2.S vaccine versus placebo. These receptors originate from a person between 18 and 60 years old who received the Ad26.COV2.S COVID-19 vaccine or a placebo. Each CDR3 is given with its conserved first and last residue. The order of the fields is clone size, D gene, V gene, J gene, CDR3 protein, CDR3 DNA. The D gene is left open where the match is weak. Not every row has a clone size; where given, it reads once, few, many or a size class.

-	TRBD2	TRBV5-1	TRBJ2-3	CASSSRLAGGTDTQYF	TGCGCCAGCAGCTCACGACTAGCGGGGGGCACAGATACGCAGTATTTT
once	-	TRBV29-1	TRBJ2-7	CSVVRARMGEQYF	TGCAGCGTTGTGCGGGCTAGGATGGGCGAGCAGTACTTC
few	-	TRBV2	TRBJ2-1	CASSEWDIEQFF	TGTGCCAGCAGTGAATGGGATATTGAGCAGTTCTTC
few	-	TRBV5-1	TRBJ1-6	CASSPGGPEAPLHF	TGCGCCAGCAGCCCCGGGGGCCCCGAAGCACCCCTCCACTTT
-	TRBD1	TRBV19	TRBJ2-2	CASTPPRDRGWMDTGELFF	TGTGCCAGTACCCCACCCCGGGACAGGGGGTGGATGGACACCGGGGAGCTGTTTTTT
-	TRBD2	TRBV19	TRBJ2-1	CASSTLLASSSYNEQFF	TGTGCCAGTAGTACCCTACTAGCGTCGAGCTCCTACAATGAGCAGTTCTTC
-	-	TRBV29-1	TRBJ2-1	CSGDQSGNEQFF	TGCAGCGGCGACCAGTCCGGCAATGAGCAGTTCTTC
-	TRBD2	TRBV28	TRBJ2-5	CASSLPLAGVETQYF	TGTGCCAGCAGTTTACCACTAGCGGGAGTAGAGACCCAGTACTTC
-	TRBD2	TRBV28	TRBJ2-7	CASRVAGGPHEQYF	TGTGCCAGCAGAGTAGCGGGAGGGCCACACGAGCAGTACTTC
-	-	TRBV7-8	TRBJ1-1	CASSFIGEDTEAFF	TGTGCCAGCAGTTTTATAGGGGAAGACACTGAAGCTTTCTTT
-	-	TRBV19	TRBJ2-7	CASSTESYEQYF	TGTGCCAGTAGTACAGAGTCCTACGAGCAGTACTTC
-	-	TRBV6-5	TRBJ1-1	CASGEGFLNTEAFF	TGTGCCAGCGGGGAGGGGTTTTTGAACACTGAAGCTTTCTTT
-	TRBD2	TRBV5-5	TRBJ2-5	CASSPREGRETQYF	TGTGCCAGCAGCCCGCGGGAGGGGAGGGAGACCCAGTACTTC
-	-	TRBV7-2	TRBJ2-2	CASSLERGASNTGELFF	TGTGCCAGCAGCCTGGAGAGGGGGGCTTCGAACACCGGGGAGCTGTTTTTT
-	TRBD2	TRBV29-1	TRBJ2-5	CSVSGSRETQYF	TGCAGCGTTAGCGGGAGTAGGGAGACCCAGTACTTC
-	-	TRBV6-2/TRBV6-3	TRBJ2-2	CASSYSMRAYTGELFF	TGTGCCAGCAGTTACTCGATGAGAGCTTACACCGGGGAGCTGTTTTTT
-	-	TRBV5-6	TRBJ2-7	CASSYARYEQYF	TGTGCCAGCAGCTACGCACGCTACGAGCAGTACTTC